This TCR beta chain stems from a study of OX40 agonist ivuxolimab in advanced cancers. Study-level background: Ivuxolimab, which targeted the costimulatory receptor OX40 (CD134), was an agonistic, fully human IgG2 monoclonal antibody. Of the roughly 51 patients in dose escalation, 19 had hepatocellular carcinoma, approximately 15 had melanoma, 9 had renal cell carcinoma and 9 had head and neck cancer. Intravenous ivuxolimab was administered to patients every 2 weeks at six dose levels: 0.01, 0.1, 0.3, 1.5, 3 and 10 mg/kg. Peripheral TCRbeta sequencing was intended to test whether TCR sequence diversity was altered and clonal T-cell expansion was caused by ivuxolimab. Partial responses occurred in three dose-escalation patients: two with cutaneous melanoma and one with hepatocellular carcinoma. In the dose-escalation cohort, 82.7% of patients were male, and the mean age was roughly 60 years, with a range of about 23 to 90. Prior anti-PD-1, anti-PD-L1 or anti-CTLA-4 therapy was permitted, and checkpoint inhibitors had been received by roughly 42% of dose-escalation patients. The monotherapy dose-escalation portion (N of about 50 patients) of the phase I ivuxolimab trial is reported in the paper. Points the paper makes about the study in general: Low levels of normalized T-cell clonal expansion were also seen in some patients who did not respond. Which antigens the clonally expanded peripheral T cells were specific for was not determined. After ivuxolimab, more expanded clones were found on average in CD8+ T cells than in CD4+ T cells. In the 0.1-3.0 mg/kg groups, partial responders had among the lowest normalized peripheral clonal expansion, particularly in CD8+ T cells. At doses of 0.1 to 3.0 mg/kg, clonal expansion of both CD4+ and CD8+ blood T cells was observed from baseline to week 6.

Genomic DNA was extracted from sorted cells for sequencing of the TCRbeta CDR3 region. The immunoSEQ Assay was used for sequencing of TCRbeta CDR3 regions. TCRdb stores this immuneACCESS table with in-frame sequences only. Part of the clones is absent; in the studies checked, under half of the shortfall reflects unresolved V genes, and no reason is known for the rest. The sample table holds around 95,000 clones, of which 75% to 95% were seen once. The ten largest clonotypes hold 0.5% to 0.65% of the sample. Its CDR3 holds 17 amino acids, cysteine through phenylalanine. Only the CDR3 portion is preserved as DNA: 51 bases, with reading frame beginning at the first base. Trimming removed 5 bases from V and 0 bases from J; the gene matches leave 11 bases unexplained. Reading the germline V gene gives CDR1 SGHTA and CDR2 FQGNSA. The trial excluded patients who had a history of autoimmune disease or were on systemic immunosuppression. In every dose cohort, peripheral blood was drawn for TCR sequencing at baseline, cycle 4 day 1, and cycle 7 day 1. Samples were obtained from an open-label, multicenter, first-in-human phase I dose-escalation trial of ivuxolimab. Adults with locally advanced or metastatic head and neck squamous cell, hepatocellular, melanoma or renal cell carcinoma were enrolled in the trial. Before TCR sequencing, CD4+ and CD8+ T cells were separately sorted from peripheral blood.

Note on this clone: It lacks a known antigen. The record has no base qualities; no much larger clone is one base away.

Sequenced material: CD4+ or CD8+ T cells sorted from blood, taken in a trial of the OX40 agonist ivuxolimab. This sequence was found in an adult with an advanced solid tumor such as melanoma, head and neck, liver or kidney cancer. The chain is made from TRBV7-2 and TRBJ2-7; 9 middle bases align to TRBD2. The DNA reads TGTGCCAGCAGCCGATTTCTAGCGGGATTCACCTCCTACGAGCAGTACTTC. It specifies CASSRFLAGFTSYEQYF.